Following are 21 T cell receptor beta chains from one sample sequenced in a study of CD4 T cells in relation to SARS-CoV-2 and coronaviruses. TCRdb's copy holds only in-frame clones and misses some; the assay was immunoSEQ multiplex PCR. Of tens of thousands of clones listed, over 70% were seen once; the top ten hold under 15%. CD4+ T cells from unexposed donors were obtained before the COVID-19 pandemic (2011-2018). After about 10 days of culture, CD4+ T cells were isolated. No antigen has been identified for these receptors. The sequencing sample was made of CD4+ T cells from PBMCs, cultured in vitro. These receptors originate from a human donor in good health.

The chain couples TRBV3-1 (or the pseudogene TRBV3-2) to TRBJ1-6; TRBD1 agrees at 7 bases. There are 15 residues in the CDR3. Germline-derived CDR1 and CDR2 are LGHDT and YNNKEL (reference sequence). The ends lost 0 bases at V and 7 bases at J; junction bases unmatched: 3. The CDR3 protein is CASSQEGGVNSPLHF. CDR3 bases: TGTGCCAGCAGCCAAGAAGGGGGCGTAAATTCACCCCTCCACTTT.

The rearrangement uses TRBV30 and TRBJ2-5, with TRBD2 matching over 7 bases. The J segment lost 5 bases and the V segment lost 2 bases, leaving 11 bases of the junction unmatched. The germline V gene encodes CDR1 GTSNPN and CDR2 SVGIG (reference sequence). CDR3 length: 15 amino acids. The CDR3 here is CAWSPGTTGGETQYF. As DNA, the CDR3 is TGTGCCTGGAGTCCAGGGACTACCGGGGGGGAGACCCAGTACTTC.

The chain couples TRBV9 to TRBJ1-2, with 7 positions matching TRBD1. V lost 5 bases and J lost 5; bases outside the gene matches: 24. Germline V lookup: CDR1 SGDLS, CDR2 YYNGEE. This CDR3 region has 19 residues. This CDR3 is CASSAFKGGRILEAYGYTF. CDR3 nucleotides: TGTGCCAGCAGTGCTTTTAAAGGGGGCCGCATCCTAGAAGCGTATGGCTACACCTTC.

The V and J genes are TRBV29-1 and TRBJ2-7; D remains unclear. The CDR3 is 11 residues long. CDR1 SQVTM and CDR2 ANQGSEA come from the germline V gene. With 6 bases removed from V and 7 bases from J, the gap between germline ends came to 13 bases. The CDR3 coding sequence is TGCAGCGTCTCTCTCGTGGGTGAGCAGTACTTC. This encodes CSVSLVGEQYF.

The chain has TRBV5-1 and TRBJ1-3, with D perhaps matching TRBD1 (5 bases). V was pared by 3 bases and J by 0 bases, with 13 bases between. The germline V gene has CDR1 SGHRS and CDR2 YFSETQ. The CDR3 covers 16 residues. The CDR3 DNA is TGCGCCAGCAGCTCACAGGCCTCCCACTCTGGAAACACCATATATTTT. This codes for CASSSQASHSGNTIYF.

The V call is TRBV3-1 (or the pseudogene TRBV3-2), the J call TRBJ1-5; 11 nucleotides match TRBD1. CDR3 length: 14 amino acids. V shed 4 bases, J shed 5 bases, and the junction held 1 base outside the gene matches. The germline V gene encodes CDR1 LGHDT and CDR2 YNNKEL (reference sequence). CDR3 protein: CASSPGQGDQPQHF. In DNA, the CDR3 is TGTGCCAGCAGCCCGGGACAGGGGGATCAGCCCCAGCATTTT.

The chain carries TRBV18 and TRBJ2-5; 11 bases match TRBD2. Looked up from germline, CDR1 is KGHSH and CDR2 is LQKENI. The CDR3 runs to 13 residues. Trimming cost V 5 bases and J 4 bases; bases outside gene matches: 0. CDR3 residues: CASSTSGGETQYF. The CDR3 region has the DNA TGTGCCAGCTCAACTAGCGGGGGAGAGACCCAGTACTTC. Drawing the rest from reference TRBV18 and TRBJ2-5, the complete variable domain is NAGVMQNPRHLVRRRGQEARLRCSPMKGHSHVYWYRQLPEEGLKFMVYLQKENIIDESGMPKERFSAEFPKEGPSILRIQQVVRGDSAAYFCASSTSGGETQYFGPGTRLLVL.

CDR3 loop: CASSQDKGPGNQPQHF. The CDR3 DNA reads TGTGCCAGCAGCCAAGATAAGGGGCCGGGCAATCAGCCCCAGCATTTT. This rearrangement joins TRBV3-1 (or the pseudogene TRBV3-2) to TRBJ1-5, with D tentatively TRBD1 (5 bases). Per the germline V gene, CDR1 is LGHDT and CDR2 is YNNKEL (reference sequence). This CDR3 spans 16 amino acids. Trimming removed 0 bases from V and 2 bases from J, with 11 bases in between.

This sequence joins TRBV4-3 and TRBJ2-3, with D possibly being TRBD2 (5 bases). The germline V and J ends were trimmed by 4 bases and 0 bases, with 14 bases remaining between them. The CDR3 has 16 residues. Germline loops: CDR1 LGHNA, CDR2 YSLEER. The CDR3 is CASSRTFRTSTDTQYF. Here the CDR3 DNA reads TGCGCCAGCAGCCGGACTTTCCGAACTAGCACAGATACGCAGTATTTT.

The chain links TRBV10-3 to TRBJ2-7; 8 bases fit TRBD2. The J segment lost 4 bases and the V segment lost 4 bases, leaving 3 bases of the junction unmatched. This CDR3 is built from 13 residues. Germline V CDR1 and CDR2: ENHRY, SYGVKD. The CDR3 DNA is TGTGCCATCAGTGTCGGGGGGGCTTACGAGCAGTACTTC. Translating it yields CAISVGGAYEQYF.

V gene TRBV10-3 combines with J gene TRBJ2-6; 8 positions agree with TRBD2. The length of the CDR3 is 15 residues. Germline CDR1 is ENHRY and CDR2 is SYGVKD. V was clipped by 6 bases and J by 2 bases; unmatched bases: 3. Here the CDR3 DNA reads TGTGCCATCAGCCGGGGGGGGGCTGGGGCCAACGTCCTGACTTTC. Translated: CAISRGGAGANVLTF.

CDR3 residues: CATMKGQGTYEQYF. DNA of the CDR3: TGTGCCACCATGAAGGGACAGGGAACCTACGAGCAGTACTTC. The V and J genes are TRBV6-5 and TRBJ2-7; TRBD1 aligns across 9 bases. CDR1 MNHEY and CDR2 SVGAGI come from the germline V gene. The V segment lost 10 bases and the J segment 2 bases; nucleotides outside the gene matches: 9. The CDR3 has 14 residues.

This clone has more than one count but fewer than ten. The chain couples TRBV5-4 to TRBJ1-2; D not resolved. Germline CDR1 and CDR2: SGHNT and YYREEE (reference sequence). This CDR3 is 12 amino acids long. V was shortened by 3 bases and J by 8 bases, with 11 bases between the two germline ends. The CDR3 nucleotides are TGTGCCAGCAGCTCGTTCCGATACGGCTACACCTTC. Translating gives CASSSFRYGYTF.

The rearrangement joins TRBV10-3 to TRBJ1-6; the match to TRBD1 covers 7 bases. Germline V gene lookup returns CDR1 ENHRY and CDR2 SYGVKD. Trimming removed 10 bases from V and 7 bases from J; junction bases left unmatched: 7. CDR3 size: 13 residues. CDR3 sequence reads: CATYRGGNSPLHF. The CDR3 region has the DNA TGTGCCACCTACAGGGGAGGAAATTCACCCCTCCACTTT.

The V and J genes are TRBV30 and TRBJ2-5, with a possible D match to TRBD2 (7 bases). The germline gives CDR1 GTSNPN, CDR2 SVGIG (reference sequence). V lost 5 bases to trimming and J lost 5 bases, with 15 bases between them. This CDR3 comprises 13 residues. The CDR3 loop is CAWERGGPETQYF. CDR3 nucleotide sequence: TGTGCCTGGGAGAGGGGGGGACCGGAGACCCAGTACTTC.

This chain connects TRBV27 to TRBJ1-1; perhaps TRBD1 as D (5 bases). The V and J ends lost 8 bases and 6 bases respectively, with 16 bases between them. Germline CDR1 and CDR2: MNHEY and SMNVEV (reference sequence). This CDR3 region has 13 residues. The CDR3 DNA sequence: TGTGCCAGCCGGATGAGGGGATACCCTGAAGCTTTCTTT. Translating gives CASRMRGYPEAFF.

The chain has TRBV5-4 and TRBJ2-1; D is perhaps TRBD1 (6 bases). The V gene's germline CDR1 is SGHNT and CDR2 YYREEE (reference sequence). Trimming removed 2 bases from V and 8 bases from J, with 11 bases in between. CDR3 size: 13 residues. The CDR3 reads CASSLQGRDEQFF. For the CDR3, the DNA is TGTGCCAGCAGCTTACAGGGTCGGGATGAGCAGTTCTTC.

The J gene is TRBJ2-3, the V gene TRBV6-2 or TRBV6-3; D is possibly TRBD2 (6 bases). V lost 0 bases, J lost 0 bases, and 16 bases lay in between. Germline assignment: CDR1 MNHEY and CDR2 SVGEGT. This CDR3 has 18 amino acids. The CDR3 sequence: CASSYSSGLAASTDTQYF. The CDR3 DNA reads as TGTGCCAGCAGTTACTCATCCGGGTTAGCGGCTAGCACAGATACGCAGTATTTT.

The J gene is TRBJ2-3, the V gene TRBV6-2 or TRBV6-3, with D hard to call. This CDR3 has 16 residues. Germline CDR1 MNHEY, CDR2 SVGEGT. Trimming took 6 bases from V and 1 from J, leaving 17 bases between them. This CDR3 is CASSQMPGRGTDTQYF. DNA for the CDR3: TGTGCCAGCAGCCAGATGCCGGGCCGTGGCACAGATACGCAGTATTTT.

The chain couples TRBV10-3 to TRBJ1-1, with 8 bases matching TRBD1. Trimming cost V 8 bases and J 3 bases; bases outside gene matches: 5. CDR3 length: 13 residues. Germline V gene lookup returns CDR1 ENHRY and CDR2 SYGVKD. The CDR3 spells CAIGTGRDTEAFF. The CDR3 nucleotides read TGTGCCATCGGGACAGGAAGGGACACTGAAGCTTTCTTT.

This chain links TRBV7-9 with TRBJ1-3; tentatively, D is TRBD1 (5 bases). This CDR3 has 17 residues. Trimming took off 2 bases at V and 0 bases at J, with 14 bases between the two ends. Germline V gene data show CDR1 as SEHNR and CDR2 as FQNEAQ (reference sequence). CDR3 region: CASSLMGQAYSGNTIYF. As DNA, the CDR3 is TGTGCCAGCAGCTTAATGGGGCAGGCATACTCTGGAAACACCATATATTTT.